Listed here are 13 T cell receptor beta chains from one sample, sequenced in a study of control samples from healthy donors and cancer patients. Here immunoSEQ multiplex PCR was the method, and the copy in TCRdb shows in-frame clones only, minus some. The sample yields approximately 220,000 clones, 85% to 95% seen once. Sequencing was done on a sample of blood. These receptors all come from a man aged 45-60 years in good health.

V is TRBV29-1 and J is TRBJ1-1; D might be TRBD1 (5 bases). The CDR3 extends over 13 amino acids. Trimming took 7 bases from V and 0 from J, leaving 12 bases between them. The germline V gene has CDR1 SQVTM and CDR2 ANQGSEA. CDR3 sequence reads: CSATEQVNTEAFF. The CDR3 DNA follows: TGCAGCGCCACGGAACAGGTGAACACTGAAGCTTTCTTT.

CDR3 in DNA: TGCGCCAGCAGCCGGAATGAGGGCTCCTACGAGCAGTACTTC. Its protein is CASSRNEGSYEQYF. The chain uses TRBV4-1 and TRBJ2-7; perhaps TRBD2 as D (5 bases). The CDR3 contains 14 residues. CDR1 is MGHRA and CDR2 is YSYEKL in the germline V gene. V was trimmed by 4 bases and J by 0 bases, leaving 10 bases between them.

The chain joins TRBV9 to TRBJ2-2, with TRBD2 matching over 10 bases. This CDR3 is 16 amino acids long. The ends lost 4 bases at V and 4 bases at J; junction bases unmatched: 7. Germline V gives CDR1 SGDLS, CDR2 YYNGEE. The CDR3: CASSPLAGSGTGELFF. The CDR3 DNA reads TGTGCCAGCAGCCCACTAGCGGGGTCGGGCACCGGGGAGCTGTTTTTT.

The rearrangement joins TRBV24-1 to TRBJ1-5; unclear D gene. CDR3 length: 13 amino acids. Germline lookup yields CDR1 KGHDR and CDR2 SFDVKD. Trimming stripped 4 bases from V and 6 bases from J, with 9 bases between. The CDR3 is CATSEPGGQPQHF. CDR3 DNA: TGTGCCACCAGTGAACCGGGTGGTCAGCCCCAGCATTTT.

Comment on this clone: The same CDR3 also results from other DNA sequences found in this sample. The rearrangement links TRBV6-1 to TRBJ2-7; perhaps TRBD2 as D (7 bases). This CDR3 spans 14 amino acids. Trimming pared 0 bases from V and 2 bases from J, leaving 8 bases between. Germline CDR1 is MNHNS and CDR2 is SASEGT. The CDR3 nucleotides are TGTGCCAGCAGTGAAGCCGGGGGGCCCTACGAGCAGTACGTC. It translates to CASSEAGGPYEQYV.

The V and J genes are TRBV6-5 and TRBJ1-2; the D gene is possibly TRBD1 (5 bases). V lost 2 bases and J lost 5, with 6 bases in between. Germline CDR1 and CDR2: MNHEY and SVGAGI. The length of the CDR3 is 12 residues. CDR3 loop: CASSYKGYGYTF. The CDR3 DNA reads as TGTGCCAGCAGTTACAAGGGGTATGGCTACACCTTC.

This chain connects TRBV6-1 to TRBJ2-1; the D is unclear. The CDR3 has 15 amino acids. The V gene's germline CDR1 is MNHNS and CDR2 SASEGT. V lost 3 bases, J lost 9 bases, and 18 bases lay in between. CDR3 nucleotides: TGTGCCAGCAGTGATCAAGACCCCGCTATCGGTGAGCAGTTCTTC. This sequence encodes CASSDQDPAIGEQFF.

The rearrangement joins TRBV10-1 to TRBJ2-1; tentative D call: TRBD1 (6 bases). Germline CDR1 is WNHNN and CDR2 is SYGVQD (reference sequence). V lost 0 bases and J 8 bases, leaving 14 bases between the germline ends. The CDR3 consists of 15 residues. In DNA, the CDR3 is TGCGCCAGCAGTGAGTCGGGGGCTCAATTCGATGAGCAGTTCTTC. This gives the protein CASSESGAQFDEQFF.

The chain has TRBV6-2 or TRBV6-3 and TRBJ2-5; D is perhaps TRBD1 or TRBD2 (5 bases each). Germline values: CDR1 MNHEY, CDR2 SVGEGT. The CDR3 is made up of 13 amino acids. With 6 bases removed from V and 6 bases from J, the gap between germline ends came to 14 bases. In DNA form, the CDR3 reads TGTGCCAGCAGCCCAAGAGGGGTTAAGACCCAGTACTTC. Protein product: CASSPRGVKTQYF.

V is TRBV4-2 and J is TRBJ2-2, with D possibly TRBD2 on 6 matching bases. V was cut by 1 base and J by 3 bases, with 12 bases left in between. The germline gives CDR1 LGHNA, CDR2 YNFKEQ. CDR3 size: 16 residues. In DNA form, the CDR3 reads TGTGCCAGCAGCCAAGGTGGAGGGGCTGACACCGGGGAGCTGTTTTTT. This codes for CASSQGGGADTGELFF.

The count of this clone is one. As DNA, the CDR3 is TGTGCCAGCAGCCGAGGCAGCACTGAAGCTTTCTTT. It codes for CASSRGSTEAFF. V and J are TRBV28 and TRBJ1-1; D is undetermined. The CDR3 contains 12 residues. The germline V gene has CDR1 MDHEN and CDR2 SYDVKM. Trimming shortened V by 6 bases and J by 4 bases, and 9 bases separated the two germline ends.

CDR3 DNA sequence: TGTGCCAGCAGGGGGACAGGGGGTGGAAACGAGCAGTACGTC. Encoded protein: CASRGTGGGNEQYV. V is TRBV6-6 and J is TRBJ2-7; TRBD1 aligns across 11 bases. Germline CDR1 reads MNHNY; CDR2 reads SVGAGI (reference sequence). V was clipped by 6 bases and J by 5 bases; unmatched bases: 6. This CDR3 is 14 amino acids long.

The chain links TRBV10-3 to TRBJ1-4; no definite D call. This CDR3 region has 14 residues. In germline, CDR1 is ENHRY, CDR2 SYGVKD. The V and J ends lost 6 bases and 0 bases respectively, with 8 bases between them. The CDR3 here is CAISRGTTNEKLFF. The CDR3, as DNA: TGTGCCATCAGCCGGGGAACAACTAATGAAAAACTGTTTTTT.